This TCR beta chain was recorded in a study of T cell repertoires in cytomegalovirus infection. General observations from the study: Dominant in the ex vivo response were TCR beta clonotypes restricted by HLA-C and specific for CMV.

As regards this clonotype: The antigen is undetermined.

TCRdb reanalysed the reads using MiXCR and keeps one entry per CDR3 protein. The table records roughly 760,000 distinct CDR3 sequences, 35% of them present only once. Trimming shortened V by 3 bases and J by 0 bases, and 8 bases separated the two germline ends. The CDR3 sequence is 13 residues long. Germline CDR1 is DFQATT and CDR2 is SNEGSKA (reference sequence). The receptor's source is a human donor in good health (CMV status not recorded). Some clones in this sample may be carry-over from other donors' samples. This chain links TRBV20-1 with TRBJ1-1; D is uncertain. The sequencing sample was made of PBMCs. The CDR3 is CSARHSMNTEAFF. CDR3 DNA: TGCAGTGCTAGGCATAGCATGAACACTGAAGCTTTCTTT.